The 6 T cell receptor beta chains below were found in one sample sequenced in a study of blood T cell repertoires in COVID-19. Method: immunoSEQ multiplex PCR; TCRdb's copy keeps in-frame clones and lacks some. Seen here are some 130,000 clones, 78% observed once, and the top ten hold 5% to 7%. Source material: PBMCs or T cells enriched from blood (not recorded which). The receptor set was obtained from a woman in her forties or fifties who had recovered from COVID-19.

This chain uses TRBV5-1 with TRBJ2-5; D perhaps matches TRBD1 (6 bases). The CDR3 spans 13 residues. Germline V gene data show CDR1 as SGHRS and CDR2 as YFSETQ. Trimming pared 8 bases from V and 9 bases from J, leaving 20 bases between. This chain's CDR3 is CARPTGSQVAQYF. CDR3 DNA: TGCGCCAGACCGACAGGCTCTCAAGTAGCCCAGTACTTC.

The chain uses TRBV4-1 and TRBJ2-7; the D is unclear. Germline CDR1 reads MGHRA; CDR2 reads YSYEKL. V lost 1 base, J lost 4 bases, and 14 bases lay in between. The CDR3 has 15 amino acids. CDR3 region: CASSQGITNSYEQYF. As DNA, the CDR3 is TGCGCCAGCAGCCAAGGTATAACCAACTCTTACGAGCAGTACTTC.

This clone was counted once. This chain joins TRBV28 and TRBJ1-4; tentative D call: TRBD1 (5 bases). The CDR3 spans 13 residues. Trimming pared 3 bases from V and 6 bases from J, leaving 8 bases between. Germline V gene data show CDR1 as MDHEN and CDR2 as SYDVKM. The CDR3 is CASSFGADEKLFF. The DNA of the CDR3 is TGTGCCAGCAGTTTTGGGGCAGATGAAAAACTGTTTTTT.

This clone was seen just once. The chain employs TRBV15 and TRBJ1-2, with TRBD1 matching over 12 bases. The CDR3 consists of 15 residues. After removal of 3 bases from V and 3 bases from J, the junction contained 2 bases not matched to a gene. Germline CDR1 LNHNV, CDR2 YYDKDF (reference sequence). The CDR3 coding sequence is TGTGCCACCAGCAGGGGGACAGGGGGCGACTATGGCTACACCTTC. It is translated as CATSRGTGGDYGYTF.

The chain joins TRBV19 to TRBJ1-5, with 8 positions matching TRBD1. Trimming removed 4 bases from V and 5 bases from J; junction bases left unmatched: 10. CDR3 length: 16 residues. Germline V gene lookup returns CDR1 LNHDA and CDR2 SQIVND (reference sequence). Here the CDR3 reads CASSTHGDRRYQPQHF. CDR3 nucleotide sequence: TGTGCCAGTAGTACACATGGGGACAGGCGCTATCAGCCCCAGCATTTT.

The chain combines TRBV28 with TRBJ1-6, with D uncertain. Germline CDR1 reads MDHEN; CDR2 reads SYDVKM. Trimming removed 7 bases from V and 6 bases from J, with 7 bases in between. This CDR3 is built from 12 residues. The CDR3, as DNA: TGTGCCAGCACAGGTTTTAATTCACCCCTCCACTTT. Its translation: CASTGFNSPLHF.